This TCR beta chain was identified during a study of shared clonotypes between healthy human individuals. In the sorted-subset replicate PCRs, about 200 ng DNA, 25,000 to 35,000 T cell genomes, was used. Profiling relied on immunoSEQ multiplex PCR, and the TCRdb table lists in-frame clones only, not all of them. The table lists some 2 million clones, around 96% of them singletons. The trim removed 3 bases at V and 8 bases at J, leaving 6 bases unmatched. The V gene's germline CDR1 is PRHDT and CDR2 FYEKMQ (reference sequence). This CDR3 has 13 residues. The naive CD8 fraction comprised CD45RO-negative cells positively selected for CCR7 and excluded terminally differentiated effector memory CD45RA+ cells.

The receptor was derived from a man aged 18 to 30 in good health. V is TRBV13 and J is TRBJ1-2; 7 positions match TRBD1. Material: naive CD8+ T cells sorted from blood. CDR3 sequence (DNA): TGTGCCAGCAGCTTGAGAGGGGGCGAAGGCTACACCTTC. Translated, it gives CASSLRGGEGYTF. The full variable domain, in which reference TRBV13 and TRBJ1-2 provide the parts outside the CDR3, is AAGVIQSPRHLIKEKRETATLKCYPIPRHDTVYWYQQGPGQDPQFLISFYEKMQSDKGSIPDRFSAQQFSDYHSELNMSSLELGDSALYFCASSLRGGEGYTFGSGTRLTVV.